This T cell receptor (beta chain) comes out of a study of blood T cell repertoires in COVID-19. The CDR3 has 15 amino acids. Germline V gene sequence: CDR1 MGHDK, CDR2 SYGVNS. V lost 0 bases and J 5 bases, leaving 13 bases between the germline ends. The method was immunoSEQ multiplex PCR; TCRdb's version includes in-frame clones alone and lacks a portion of them. The profile shows fewer than 250,000 clones, roughly 82% of them singletons. Sequenced: PBMCs or T cells enriched from blood (not recorded which). This receptor was obtained from a woman in her forties or fifties who had recovered from COVID-19. The chain couples TRBV25-1 to TRBJ1-2; D gene uncertain. In DNA form, the CDR3 reads TGTGCCAGCAGTGAATACGGGGTAACCCCATATGGCTACACCTTC. Its protein product is CASSEYGVTPYGYTF.